What follows are 8 T cell receptor beta chains derived from one specimen sequenced in a study of CD8+ T cells in alopecia areata. Extracted from the samples, RNA was reverse transcribed into cDNA to serve as the sequencing template. Profiled with immunoSEQ multiplex PCR; TCRdb holds only in-frame clones, not every one. The sample lists about 130,000 clones; around 50% were seen once. The treatment: oral pan-JAK inhibitor, 5-10 mg twice daily. This specimen consisted of CD8+ T cells sorted from blood, obtained at week 4, from a patient treated with tofacitinib. These receptors all stem from a human donor with alopecia areata.

This clone was detected only a few times. The chain recombines TRBV29-1 with TRBJ2-2; tentatively, D is TRBD1 (6 bases). CDR1 SQVTM and CDR2 ANQGSEA come from the germline V gene. V was clipped by 3 bases and J by 3 bases, with 11 bases between them. This CDR3 region has 14 residues. CDR3 in amino acids: CSVEGNRDTGELFF. The CDR3 bases are TGCAGCGTTGAGGGCAACAGGGACACCGGGGAGCTGTTTTTT.

This clone was counted only a few times. This rearrangement joins TRBV27 to TRBJ1-2; perhaps TRBD1 as D (6 bases). From germline, CDR1 is MNHEY and CDR2 SMNVEV (reference sequence). The V end was cut by 7 bases, the J end by 3 bases, with 18 bases between. The CDR3 runs to 15 residues. CDR3 protein: CASTISAGGDYGYTF. The CDR3 coding sequence is TGTGCCAGCACCATATCGGCGGGGGGCGACTATGGCTACACCTTC.

The chain couples TRBV27 to TRBJ1-4, with 7 bases that match TRBD1. This CDR3 has 14 residues. The germline V gene encodes CDR1 MNHEY and CDR2 SMNVEV (reference sequence). Trimming took 7 bases from V and 5 from J; bases not matched to a gene: 7. The CDR3 DNA follows: TGTGCCAGCACTGACAGGGTTGGGAATGAAAAACTGTTTTTT. Its protein is CASTDRVGNEKLFF.

This sequence joins TRBV9 and TRBJ1-6; 8 bases match TRBD1. CDR3 length: 15 amino acids. Germline values: CDR1 SGDLS, CDR2 YYNGEE. V trimming: 3 bases; J trimming: 9 bases; junction bases outside the gene matches: 8. The CDR3 region is CASSARTGIGSPLHF. DNA of the CDR3: TGTGCCAGCAGCGCCAGGACAGGGATCGGTTCACCCCTCCACTTT. Variable domain in full (rest from reference TRBV9 and TRBJ1-6): DSGVTQTPKHLITATGQRVTLRCSPRSGDLSVYWYQQSLDQGLQFLIQYYNGEERAKGNILERFSAQQFPDLHSELNLSSLELGDSALYFCASSARTGIGSPLHFGNGTRLTVT.

This chain uses TRBV11-2 with TRBJ1-5, with 7 nucleotides matching TRBD1. The CDR3 has 15 residues. The V segment lost 3 bases and the J segment 0 bases; nucleotides outside the gene matches: 2. Looked up from germline, CDR1 is SGHAT and CDR2 is FQNNGV. CDR3 in amino acids: CASSFTGDSNQPQHF. The CDR3, as DNA: TGTGCCAGCAGCTTTACAGGGGATAGCAATCAGCCCCAGCATTTT.

The CDR3 sequence is CAWSVSQPYEQYF. CDR3 coding DNA: TGTGCCTGGAGTGTGTCACAGCCCTACGAGCAGTACTTC. This chain connects TRBV30 to TRBJ2-7, with no clear D. Trimming pared 0 bases from V and 2 bases from J, leaving 8 bases between. There are 13 residues in the CDR3. In germline, CDR1 is GTSNPN, CDR2 SVGIG (reference sequence).

J is TRBJ1-5 and V is TRBV7-9; D is unclear. The CDR3 is 14 residues long. In germline, CDR1 is SEHNR, CDR2 FQNEAQ (reference sequence). The V gene lost 4 bases and the J gene lost 9 bases, with 16 bases spanning the gap. In DNA, the CDR3 is TGTGCCAGCAGCTATAGCGAAGGGAGAGGGCCCCAGCATTTT. This encodes CASSYSEGRGPQHF.

In its sample, this clone was seen a few times. V usage is TRBV27 and J usage is TRBJ1-6; TRBD1 matches 9 bases. The CDR3 totals 14 residues. CDR1 and CDR2 (germline): MNHEY, SMNVEV (reference sequence). Trimming removed 5 bases from V and 7 bases from J; junction bases left unmatched: 3. The CDR3 region is CASSHDRGNSPLHF. CDR3 DNA: TGTGCCAGCAGTCATGACAGGGGGAATTCACCCCTCCACTTT.